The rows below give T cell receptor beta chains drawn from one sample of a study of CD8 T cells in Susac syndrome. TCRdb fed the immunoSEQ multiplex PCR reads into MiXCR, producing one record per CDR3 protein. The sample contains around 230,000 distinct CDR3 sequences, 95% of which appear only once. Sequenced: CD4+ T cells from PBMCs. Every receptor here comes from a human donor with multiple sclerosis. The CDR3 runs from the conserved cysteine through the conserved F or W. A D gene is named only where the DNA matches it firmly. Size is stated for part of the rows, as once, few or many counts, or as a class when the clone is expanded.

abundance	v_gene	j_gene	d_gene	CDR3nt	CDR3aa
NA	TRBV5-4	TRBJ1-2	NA	TGTGCCAGCACCAGCCGGACTACGGGGGGAGGCTACACCTTC	CASTSRTTGGGYTF
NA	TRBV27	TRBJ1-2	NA	TGTGCCAGCAGTTTAGATCCGGGGTCCTGGTTCGGCTACACCTTC	CASSLDPGSWFGYTF
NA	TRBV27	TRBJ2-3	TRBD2	TGTGCCAGCCGGGGGCGGGGGGCTAGCACAGATACGCAGTATTTT	CASRGRGASTDTQYF
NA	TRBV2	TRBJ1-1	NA	TGTGCCAGCAGAACAGACAGGAAGAACACTGAAGCTTTCTTT	CASRTDRKNTEAFF
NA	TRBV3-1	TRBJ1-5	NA	TGTGCCAGCAGCCAATCAAGGGGCCTTCGGCAGCCCCAGCATTTT	CASSQSRGLRQPQHF
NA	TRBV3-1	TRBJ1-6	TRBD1	TGTGCCAGCAGCCAGACGACAGGGATTCGCTCACCCCTCCACTTT	CASSQTTGIRSPLHF
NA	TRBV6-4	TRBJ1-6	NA	TGTGCCAGCAGAGATCATAATTCACCCCTCCACTTT	CASRDHNSPLHF
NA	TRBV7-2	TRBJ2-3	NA	TGTGCCAGCAGTATGGGCGGACTCACAGATACGCAGTATTTT	CASSMGGLTDTQYF
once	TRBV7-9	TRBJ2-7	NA	TGTGCCAGCAGCTTAGTGGCCGGGACCCTCTCCTACGAGCAGTACTTC	CASSLVAGTLSYEQYF
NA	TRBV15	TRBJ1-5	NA	TGTGCCACCAGCAGAGATCCAGGATCTCAGCCCCAGCATTTT	CATSRDPGSQPQHF
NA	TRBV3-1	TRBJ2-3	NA	TGTGCCAGCAGCCAACGGGGACCAGATACGCAGTATTTT	CASSQRGPDTQYF
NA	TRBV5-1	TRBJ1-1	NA	TGCGCCAGCAGCTCTTCGACCGTACTACTAACTGGTGAAGCTTTCTTT	CASSSSTVLLTGEAFF
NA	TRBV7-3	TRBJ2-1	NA	TGTGCCAGCAGCCTGAGTGGGATAGGACACAATGAGCAGTTCTTC	CASSLSGIGHNEQFF
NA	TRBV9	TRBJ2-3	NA	TGTGCCAGCAGCCTCAGAGGGTCCACAGCACCAGATACGCAGTATTTT	CASSLRGSTAPDTQYF
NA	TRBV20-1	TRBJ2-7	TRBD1	TGCAGTGCTTCACAGGGGCCCGAGCAGTACTTC	CSASQGPEQYF
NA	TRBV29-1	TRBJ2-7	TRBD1	TGCAGCGCGACAGGGGGACCTGGAGAGCAGTACTTC	CSATGGPGEQYF
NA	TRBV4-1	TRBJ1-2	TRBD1	TGCGCCAGCAGCCCGACGAGCGACAGGGCTAATGGCTACACCTTC	CASSPTSDRANGYTF
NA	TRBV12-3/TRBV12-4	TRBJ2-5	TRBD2	TGTGCCAGCAGTCCGACTAGCGGGAGTCAGACCCAGTACTTC	CASSPTSGSQTQYF
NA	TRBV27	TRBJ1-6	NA	TGTGCCAGCAGTTTGGACCCCCGTCAGTCACCCCTCCACTTT	CASSLDPRQSPLHF
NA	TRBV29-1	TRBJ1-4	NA	TGCAGCGTTCGAACCGCGAATGAAAAACTGTTTTTT	CSVRTANEKLFF
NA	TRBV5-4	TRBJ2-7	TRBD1	TGTGCCAGCAGCTTGGTGGGGACAGTCTCCTACGAGCAGTACTTC	CASSLVGTVSYEQYF
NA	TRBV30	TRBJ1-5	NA	TGTGCCTGGACCCCACCCGGGGCGGGTAATCAGCCCCAGCATTTT	CAWTPPGAGNQPQHF
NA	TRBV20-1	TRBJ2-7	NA	TGCAGTGCTAGCACCCTAGCGGAGCAGTACTTC	CSASTLAEQYF
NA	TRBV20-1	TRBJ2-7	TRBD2	TGCAGTGCCTGGACTAGCTCCTACGAGCAGTACTTC	CSAWTSSYEQYF
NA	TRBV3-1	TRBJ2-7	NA	TGTGCCAGCTCCTTGCGTCCCTGGGAGCAGTACTTC	CASSLRPWEQYF
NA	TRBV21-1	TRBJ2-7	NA	TGTGCCAGCAGCAAAGGCAGGGGGCGTCCCTACGAGCAGTACTTC	CASSKGRGRPYEQYF
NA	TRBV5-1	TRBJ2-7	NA	TGCGCCAGCAGCGCAACACAGGGTACCTACGAGCAGTACTTC	CASSATQGTYEQYF
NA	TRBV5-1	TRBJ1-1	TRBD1	TGCGCCAGCAGCATATTCGCGAACAGGGGTGGGGACACTGAAGCTTTCTTT	CASSIFANRGGDTEAFF
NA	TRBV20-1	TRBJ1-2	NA	TGCAGTGCTAGCTTTCTAACAGCTAACTATGGCTACACCTTC	CSASFLTANYGYTF
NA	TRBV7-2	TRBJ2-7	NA	TGTGCCAGCAGTCAAACGTTCGGGGCTAATACCTTGCTCGAGCAGTACTTC	CASSQTFGANTLLEQYF
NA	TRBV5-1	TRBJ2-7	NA	TGCGCCAGCAGCTTTGACAGCCTCTACGAGCAGTACTTC	CASSFDSLYEQYF
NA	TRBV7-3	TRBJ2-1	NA	TGTGCCAGCAGCTTAACTCGACCCCTCGGTGGGGTAGAGCAGTTCTTC	CASSLTRPLGGVEQFF
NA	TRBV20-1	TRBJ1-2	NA	TGCAGTGCTAGTCCCGGGACACTGAATGGCTACACCTTC	CSASPGTLNGYTF
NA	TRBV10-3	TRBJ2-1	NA	TGTGCCATCAGTGAGTCAAGGGTCCCCGTGGAGAATGAGCAGTTCTTC	CAISESRVPVENEQFF
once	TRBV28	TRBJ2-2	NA	TGTGCCAGCAGACTATTCGGGCAGGGGAACACCGGGGAGCTGTTTTTT	CASRLFGQGNTGELFF
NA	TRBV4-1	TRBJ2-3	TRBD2	TGCGCCAGCAGCCAAGAGATTAGCGGGAGCAGGAACACAGATACGCAGTATTTT	CASSQEISGSRNTDTQYF
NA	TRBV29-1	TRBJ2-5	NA	TGCAGCGTTAATCTTCTGGAAGTCGGTGAGACCCAGTACTTC	CSVNLLEVGETQYF
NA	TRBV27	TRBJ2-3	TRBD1	TGTGCCAGCAGTAAACTGGACAGGATTAGCACAGATACGCAGTATTTT	CASSKLDRISTDTQYF
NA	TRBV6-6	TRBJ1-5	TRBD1	TGTGCCAGCAGCCCCACAGGGGGTGGCAATCAGCCCCAGCATTTT	CASSPTGGGNQPQHF
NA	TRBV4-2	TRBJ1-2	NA	TGTGCCAGCGGATCTACAGTTTACTATGGCTACACCTTC	CASGSTVYYGYTF